This T cell receptor (beta chain) came from a study of blood T cell repertoires in COVID-19. Study summary: Acute-phase and convalescent COVID-19 samples originated in the United States, Italy and Spain. Sources were T cells, B-cell-depleted T cells, or PBMCs; the material itself was cDNA or gDNA.

Source study methods: Reference gene primer amplification yielded estimated nucleated cell counts. The protocol was immunoSEQ multiplex PCR, while the TCRdb copy is restricted to in-frame clones and leaves out a portion. For V, J and clone size, that table is used; D and trimming come from the DNA. The sample consists of under 200,000 clones, 90% of them appearing once. The sequence was obtained from a man aged 45-60 years with acute or convalescent COVID-19. Sequencing was done on a sample of peripheral blood.

The CDR3 bases are TGTGCCAGCAAAATACGGGACCAAGAGACCCAGTACTTC. This gives the protein CASKIRDQETQYF. The gene calls are TRBV6-5 and TRBJ2-5; no clear D. Trimming took off 7 bases at V and 0 bases at J, with 9 bases between the two ends. CDR1 and CDR2 from the germline V gene are MNHEY and SVGAGI. The CDR3 has 13 amino acids.